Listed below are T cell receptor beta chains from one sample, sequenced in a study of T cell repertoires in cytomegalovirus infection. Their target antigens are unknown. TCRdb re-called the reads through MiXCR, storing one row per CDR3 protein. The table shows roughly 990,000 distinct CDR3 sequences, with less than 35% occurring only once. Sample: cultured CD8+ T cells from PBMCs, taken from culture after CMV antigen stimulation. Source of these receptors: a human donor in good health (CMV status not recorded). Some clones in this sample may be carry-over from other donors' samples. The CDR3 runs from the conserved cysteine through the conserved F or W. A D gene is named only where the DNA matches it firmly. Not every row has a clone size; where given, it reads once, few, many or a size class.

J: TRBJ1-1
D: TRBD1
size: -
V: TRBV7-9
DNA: TGTGCCAGCTCGGAGGCAGGGGGGGTGAACACTGAAGCTTTCTTT
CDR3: CASSEAGGVNTEAFF

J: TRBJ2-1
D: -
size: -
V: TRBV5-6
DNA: TGTGCCAGCAGCTTTAGAGGGCCGACAAATGAGCAGTTCTTC
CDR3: CASSFRGPTNEQFF

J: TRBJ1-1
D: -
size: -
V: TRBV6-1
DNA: TGTGCCAGCCCTGCGGGGCGGCTGGTTGAGACTGAAGCTTTCTTT
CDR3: CASPAGRLVETEAFF

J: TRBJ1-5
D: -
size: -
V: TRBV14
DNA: TGTGCCAGCAGCCAAGCTCGTGGACTAGGGAATCAGCCCCAGCATTTT
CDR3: CASSQARGLGNQPQHF

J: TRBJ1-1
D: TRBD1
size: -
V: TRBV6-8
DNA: TGTGCCAGCAGTTCCCCCGGGACAGAGCTCGACACTGAAGCTTTCTTT
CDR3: CASSSPGTELDTEAFF

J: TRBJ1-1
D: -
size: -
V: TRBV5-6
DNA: -
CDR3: CASSILVGTGRTEAFF

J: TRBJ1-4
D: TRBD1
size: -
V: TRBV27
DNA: TGTGCCAGCAGCGCGGGACAGATATCTAATGAAAAACTGTTTTTT
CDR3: CASSAGQISNEKLFF

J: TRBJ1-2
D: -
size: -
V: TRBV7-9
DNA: TGTGCCAGCAGCCTTCCCCGGGTCTATGGCTACACCTTC
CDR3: CASSLPRVYGYTF

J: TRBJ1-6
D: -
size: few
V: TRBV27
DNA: TGTGCCAGCAGTCAGCCCCCGGGACGCCCTAATTCACCCCTCCACTTT
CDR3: CASSQPPGRPNSPLHF

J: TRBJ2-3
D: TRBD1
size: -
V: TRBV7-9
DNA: TGTGCCAGCAGCTTAGCGGGGACAGGGTATCTGGGCACAGATACGCAGTATTTT
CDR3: CASSLAGTGYLGTDTQYF

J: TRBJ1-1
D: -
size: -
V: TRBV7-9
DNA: TGTGCCAGCAGCTTAGAACCAGGGAGCACTGAAGCTTTCTTT
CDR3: CASSLEPGSTEAFF

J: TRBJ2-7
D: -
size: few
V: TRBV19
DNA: TGTGCCAGTAGTATAACGGGGGACGAGCAGTACTTC
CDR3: CASSITGDEQYF

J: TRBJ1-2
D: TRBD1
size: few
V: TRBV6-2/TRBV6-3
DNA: TGTGCCAGCAGTTACTCAAGGGACAGGGTCAAGATTGGCTACACCTTC
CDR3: CASSYSRDRVKIGYTF

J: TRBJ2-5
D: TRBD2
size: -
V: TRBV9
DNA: TGTGCCAGCAGCCCCCCACTAGCGGAAGAGACCCAGTACTTC
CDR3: CASSPPLAEETQYF

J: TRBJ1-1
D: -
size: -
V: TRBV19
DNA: TGTGCCAGTAGTGGCCGGACGGTGAACACTGAAGCTTTCTTT
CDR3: CASSGRTVNTEAFF

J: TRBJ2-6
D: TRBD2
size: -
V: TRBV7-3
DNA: TGTGCCAGCAGCTTGTACCCGGGGGGGTCTGGGGCCAACGTCCTGACTTTC
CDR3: CASSLYPGGSGANVLTF

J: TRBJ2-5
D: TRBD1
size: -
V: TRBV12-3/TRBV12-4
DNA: TGTGCCAGCAGTAACAGGGGTCGGCAAGAGACCCAGTACTTC
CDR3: CASSNRGRQETQYF

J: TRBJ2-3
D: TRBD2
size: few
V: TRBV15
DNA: TGTGCCACCAGCAGAGAAACTCTAGCGGGGTACACAGATACGCAGTATTTT
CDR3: CATSRETLAGYTDTQYF

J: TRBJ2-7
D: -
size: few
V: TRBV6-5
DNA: TGTGCCAGCAGTTACTCCCCGTGGGGGGACGGATCCTACGAGCAGTACTTC
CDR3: CASSYSPWGDGSYEQYF

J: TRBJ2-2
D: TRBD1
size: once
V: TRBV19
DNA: TGTGCCAGTACCCGAATCGGGGACAGGAACACCGGGGAGCTGTTTTTT
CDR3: CASTRIGDRNTGELFF

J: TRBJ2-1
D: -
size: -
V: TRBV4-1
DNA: TGCGCCAGCAGCCTCACGACAGAGCCCTACAATGAGCAGTTCTTC
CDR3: CASSLTTEPYNEQFF

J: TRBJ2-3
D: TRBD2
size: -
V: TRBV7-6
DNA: TGTGCCAGCAGCTTGGGACTAGCGGGGGCCCCAGATACGCAGTATTTT
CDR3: CASSLGLAGAPDTQYF

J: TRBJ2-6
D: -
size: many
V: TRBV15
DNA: TGTGCCACCATGGTTAGGGCAGGGGGGAAGCCTGGGGCCAACGTCCTGACTTTC
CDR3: CATMVRAGGKPGANVLTF

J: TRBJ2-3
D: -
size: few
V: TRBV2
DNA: TGTGCCAGCAGTGAAGTGTCACAGCAGGCAGATACGCAGTATTTT
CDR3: CASSEVSQQADTQYF

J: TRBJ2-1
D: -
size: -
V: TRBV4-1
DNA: TGCGCCAGCAGCCAAGAGGACAACTTCTACAATGAGCAGTTCTTC
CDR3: CASSQEDNFYNEQFF

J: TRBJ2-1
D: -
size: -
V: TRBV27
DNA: TGTGCCAGCACAACAACAGGTTCGTCCTACAATGAGCAGTTCTTC
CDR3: CASTTTGSSYNEQFF

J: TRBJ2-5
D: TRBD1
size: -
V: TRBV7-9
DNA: TGTGCCAGCAGTACGGGACAGGGGAACCAGTACTTC
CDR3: CASSTGQGNQYF

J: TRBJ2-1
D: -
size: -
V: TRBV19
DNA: TGTGCCAGTAACCCATTCCACGGGTCCTACAATGAGCAGTTCTTC
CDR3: CASNPFHGSYNEQFF

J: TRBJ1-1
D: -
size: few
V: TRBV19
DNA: TGTGCCAGTAGTGCTCCGAACACTGAAGCTTTCTTT
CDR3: CASSAPNTEAFF

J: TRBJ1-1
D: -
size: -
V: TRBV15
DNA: TGTGCCACCAGCAGAGATAGCGAGGGGGTGGCCCGGAACACTGAAGCTTTCTTT
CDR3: CATSRDSEGVARNTEAFF

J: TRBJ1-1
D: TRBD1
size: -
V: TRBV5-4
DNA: TGTGCCAGCAGCTTGGTTAGGGGGCGCCTCGGGAACACTGAAGCTTTCTTT
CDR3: CASSLVRGRLGNTEAFF

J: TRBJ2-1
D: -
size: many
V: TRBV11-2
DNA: TGTGCCAGCAGCTTAGCTGCGGACTACAATGAGCAGTTCTTC
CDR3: CASSLAADYNEQFF

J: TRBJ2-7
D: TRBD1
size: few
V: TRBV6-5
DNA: TGTGCCAGCAGTTACAGGGACAGGACGGGGGAGCAGTACTTC
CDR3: CASSYRDRTGEQYF

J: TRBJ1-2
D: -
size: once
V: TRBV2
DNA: TGTGCCAGCAGTCCCGGTCTGGACGTTTACACCTTC
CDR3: CASSPGLDVYTF

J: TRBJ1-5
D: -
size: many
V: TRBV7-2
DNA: TGTGCCAGCAGCTCGTCGAATGTGGAGGGCGATCAGCCCCAGCATTTT
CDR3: CASSSSNVEGDQPQHF

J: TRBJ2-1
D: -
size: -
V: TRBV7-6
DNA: TGTGCCAGCAGCTTAGAATGGGGGGGCAAAAATGAGCAGTTCTTC
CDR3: CASSLEWGGKNEQFF

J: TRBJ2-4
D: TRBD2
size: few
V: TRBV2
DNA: TGTGCCAGCGGGGGTCGGGGGGGCATCCAAGCCAAAAACATTCAGTACTTC
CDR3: CASGGRGGIQAKNIQYF

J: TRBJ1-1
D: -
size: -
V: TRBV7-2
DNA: TGTGCCAGCAGCTCCACTAGCATGAACACTGAAGCTTTCTTT
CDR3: CASSSTSMNTEAFF

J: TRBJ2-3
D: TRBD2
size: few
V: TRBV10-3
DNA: TGTGCCATCAGTGCTGGAGGGACTAGCCAAAGCACAGATACGCAGTATTTT
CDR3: CAISAGGTSQSTDTQYF

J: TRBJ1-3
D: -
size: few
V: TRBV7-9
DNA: TGTGCCAGCAGCTCTCTATTGCAAGGAAACACCATATATTTT
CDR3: CASSSLLQGNTIYF

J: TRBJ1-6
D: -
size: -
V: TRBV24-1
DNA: TGTGCCACCAGTGATTTGCAGGCGGGGGCTGGTTCACCCCTCCACTTT
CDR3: CATSDLQAGAGSPLHF

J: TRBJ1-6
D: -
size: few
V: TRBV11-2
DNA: TGTGCCAGCAGCTTAAGGCCGGCAGCTTCACCCCTCCACTTT
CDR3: CASSLRPAASPLHF